Each of the 2 T cell receptor beta chains below was sequenced from the same sample in a study of T cell repertoires in aging, cancer and after chemotherapy. Rearranged V-D-J TRB sequences were amplified with a mixed TRB-A/B primer pool. TCRdb reprocessed the multiplex PCR reads with MiXCR, giving one entry per CDR3 protein. The sample gives fewer than 2,000 distinct CDR3 sequences, 50% to 70% of which show up once; around four fifths is in the top ten. The template was genomic DNA from peripheral blood, not RNA. The sample consisted of blood. These receptors originate from a human donor with a blood cancer.

This clonotype has a handful of counts. The V gene is TRBV6-1, the J gene TRBJ2-7; a weak D match, TRBD1 (6 bases). The CDR3 totals 13 residues. CDR1 and CDR2 from the germline V gene are MNHNS and SASEGT. V was trimmed by 5 bases and J by 5 bases, leaving 13 bases between them. This chain's CDR3 is CASSKTYRDEQYF. In nucleotides, the CDR3 is TGTGCCAGCAGTAAAACGTACAGGGACGAGCAGTACTTC.

This chain links TRBV29-1 with TRBJ2-3; 11 bases fit TRBD2. The ends lost 2 bases at V and 3 bases at J; junction bases unmatched: 1. Germline lookup yields CDR1 SQVTM and CDR2 ANQGSEA. The CDR3 loop spans 14 amino acids. The CDR3 DNA is TGCAGCGTTGAATCTAGCGGGAGGACAGATACGCAGTATTTT. This translates into CSVESSGRTDTQYF.